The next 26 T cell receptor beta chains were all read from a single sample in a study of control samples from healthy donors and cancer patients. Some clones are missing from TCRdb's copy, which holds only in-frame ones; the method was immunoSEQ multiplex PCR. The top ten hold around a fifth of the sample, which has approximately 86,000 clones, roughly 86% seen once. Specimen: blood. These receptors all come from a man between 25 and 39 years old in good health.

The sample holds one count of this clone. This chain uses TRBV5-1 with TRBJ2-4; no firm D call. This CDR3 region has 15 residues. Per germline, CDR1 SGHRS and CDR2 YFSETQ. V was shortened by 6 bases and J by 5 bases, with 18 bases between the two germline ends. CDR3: CASIRAPGGENIQYF. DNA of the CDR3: TGCGCCAGCATCCGCGCGCCAGGTGGGGAAAACATTCAGTACTTC.

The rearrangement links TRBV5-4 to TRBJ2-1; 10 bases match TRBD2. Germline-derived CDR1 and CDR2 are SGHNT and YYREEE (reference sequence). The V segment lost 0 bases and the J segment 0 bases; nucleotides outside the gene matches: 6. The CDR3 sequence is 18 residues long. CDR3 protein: CASSLGLAGAVSYNEQFF. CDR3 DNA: TGTGCCAGCAGCTTGGGCCTAGCGGGGGCGGTCTCCTACAATGAGCAGTTCTTC. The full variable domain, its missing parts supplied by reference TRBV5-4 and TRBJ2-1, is ETGVTQSPTHLIKTRGQQVTLRCSSQSGHNTVSWYQQALGQGPQFIFQYYREEENGRGNFPPRFSGLQFPNYSSELNVNALELDDSALYLCASSLGLAGAVSYNEQFFGPGTRLTVL.

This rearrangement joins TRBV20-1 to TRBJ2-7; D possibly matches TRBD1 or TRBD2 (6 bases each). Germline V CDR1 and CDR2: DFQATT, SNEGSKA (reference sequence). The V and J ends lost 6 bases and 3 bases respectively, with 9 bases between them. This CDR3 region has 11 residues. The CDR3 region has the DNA TGCAGTGCCAAGGGGGGCTACGAGCAGTACTTC. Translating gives CSAKGGYEQYF.

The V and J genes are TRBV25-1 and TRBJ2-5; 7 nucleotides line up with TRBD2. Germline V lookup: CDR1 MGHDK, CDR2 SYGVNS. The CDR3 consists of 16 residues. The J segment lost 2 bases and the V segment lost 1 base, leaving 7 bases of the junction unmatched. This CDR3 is CASSEWGGYSQETQYF. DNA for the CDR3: TGTGCCAGCAGTGAATGGGGGGGGTACTCTCAAGAGACCCAGTACTTC.

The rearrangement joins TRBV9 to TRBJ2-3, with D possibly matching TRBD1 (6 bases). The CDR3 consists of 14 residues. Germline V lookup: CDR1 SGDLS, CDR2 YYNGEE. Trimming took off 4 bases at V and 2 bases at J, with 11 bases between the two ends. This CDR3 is CASSPGQVTDTQYF. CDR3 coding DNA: TGTGCCAGCAGCCCGGGACAAGTCACAGATACGCAGTATTTT.

The CDR3 nucleotides read TGCGCCAGCAGCTTAAAGGGGGGAGAGGCCAACGTCCTGACTTTC. Encoded protein: CASSLKGGEANVLTF. The V and J genes are TRBV5-1 and TRBJ2-6, with D perhaps being TRBD1 or TRBD2 (6 bases each). The germline CDR1 and CDR2 sequences are SGHRS and YFSETQ. Trimming shortened V by 2 bases and J by 6 bases, and 12 bases separated the two germline ends. The CDR3 is made up of 15 amino acids. The full variable domain, its missing parts supplied by reference TRBV5-1 and TRBJ2-6, is KAGVTQTPRYLIKTRGQQVTLSCSPISGHRSVSWYQQTPGQGLQFLFEYFSETQRNKGNFPGRFSGRQFSNSRSEMNVSTLELGDSALYLCASSLKGGEANVLTFGAGSRLTVL.

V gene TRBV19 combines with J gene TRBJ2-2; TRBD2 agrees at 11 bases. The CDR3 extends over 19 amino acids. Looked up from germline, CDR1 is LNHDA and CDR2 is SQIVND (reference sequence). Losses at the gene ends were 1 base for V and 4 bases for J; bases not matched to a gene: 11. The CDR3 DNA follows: TGTGCCAGTAGTATAGCTGGAGGACTAGCGGGCCTCCTCACCGGGGAGCTGTTTTTT. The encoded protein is CASSIAGGLAGLLTGELFF.

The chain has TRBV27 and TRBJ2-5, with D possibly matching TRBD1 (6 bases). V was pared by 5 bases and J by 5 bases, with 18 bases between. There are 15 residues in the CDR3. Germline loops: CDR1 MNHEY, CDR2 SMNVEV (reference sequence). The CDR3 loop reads CASSPSEGDGETQYF. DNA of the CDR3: TGTGCCAGCAGTCCCAGTGAGGGGGACGGGGAGACCCAGTACTTC.

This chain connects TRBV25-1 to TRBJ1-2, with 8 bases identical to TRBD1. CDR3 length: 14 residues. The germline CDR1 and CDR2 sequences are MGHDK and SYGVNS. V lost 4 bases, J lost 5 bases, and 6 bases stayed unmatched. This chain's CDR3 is CASSGRTGTYGYTF. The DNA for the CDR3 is TGTGCCAGCAGTGGCCGGACAGGGACTTATGGCTACACCTTC.

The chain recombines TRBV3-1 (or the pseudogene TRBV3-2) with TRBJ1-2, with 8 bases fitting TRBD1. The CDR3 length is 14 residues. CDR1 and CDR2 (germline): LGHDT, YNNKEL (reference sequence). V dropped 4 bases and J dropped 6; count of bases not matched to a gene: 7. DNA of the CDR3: TGTGCCAGCAGCCTGACAGGGGCCGCCGATGGCTACACCTTC. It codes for CASSLTGAADGYTF.

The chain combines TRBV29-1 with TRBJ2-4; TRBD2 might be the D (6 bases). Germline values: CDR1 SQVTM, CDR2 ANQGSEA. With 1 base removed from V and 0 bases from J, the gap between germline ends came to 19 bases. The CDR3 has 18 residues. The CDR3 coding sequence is TGCAGCGTTGAAGGGACCGTTGAGGGCGGGAAAGCCAAAAACATTCAGTACTTC. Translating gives CSVEGTVEGGKAKNIQYF.

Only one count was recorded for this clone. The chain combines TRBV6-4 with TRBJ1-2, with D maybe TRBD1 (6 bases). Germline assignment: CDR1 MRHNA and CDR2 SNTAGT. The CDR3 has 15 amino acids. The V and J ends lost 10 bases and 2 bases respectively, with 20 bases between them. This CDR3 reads CANHSAGEVNYGYTF. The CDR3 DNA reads TGTGCCAACCACTCCGCAGGGGAGGTGAACTATGGCTACACCTTC.

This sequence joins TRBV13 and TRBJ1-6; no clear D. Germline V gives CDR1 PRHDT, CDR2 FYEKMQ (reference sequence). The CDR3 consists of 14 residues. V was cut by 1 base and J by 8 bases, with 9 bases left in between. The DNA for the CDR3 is TGTGCCAGCAGCTTAGTGGTCCGTTATTCACCCCTCCACTTT. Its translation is CASSLVVRYSPLHF. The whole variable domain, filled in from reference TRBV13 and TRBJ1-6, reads AAGVIQSPRHLIKEKRETATLKCYPIPRHDTVYWYQQGPGQDPQFLISFYEKMQSDKGSIPDRFSAQQFSDYHSELNMSSLELGDSALYFCASSLVVRYSPLHFGNGTRLTVT.

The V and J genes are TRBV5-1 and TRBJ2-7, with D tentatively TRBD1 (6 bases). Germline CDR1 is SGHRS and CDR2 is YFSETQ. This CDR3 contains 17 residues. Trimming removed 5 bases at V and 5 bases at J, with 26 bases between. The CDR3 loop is CASSSPQQGSGYNEQYF. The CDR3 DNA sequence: TGCGCCAGCAGTTCTCCCCAACAGGGCTCGGGTTATAACGAGCAGTACTTC.

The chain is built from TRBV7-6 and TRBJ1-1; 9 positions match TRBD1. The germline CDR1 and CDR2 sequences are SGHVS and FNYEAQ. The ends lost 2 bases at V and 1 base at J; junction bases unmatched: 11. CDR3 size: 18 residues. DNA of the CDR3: TGTGCCAGCAGCTTAAATGTAAGGGACAGGGAAAGGAACACTGAAGCTTTCTTT. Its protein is CASSLNVRDRERNTEAFF.

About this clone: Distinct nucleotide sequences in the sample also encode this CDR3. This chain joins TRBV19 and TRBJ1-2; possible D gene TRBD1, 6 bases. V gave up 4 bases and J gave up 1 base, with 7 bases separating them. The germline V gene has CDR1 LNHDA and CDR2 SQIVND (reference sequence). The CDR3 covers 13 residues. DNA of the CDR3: TGTGCCAGTAGTAAACAGGGTAACTATGGCTACACCTTC. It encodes CASSKQGNYGYTF.

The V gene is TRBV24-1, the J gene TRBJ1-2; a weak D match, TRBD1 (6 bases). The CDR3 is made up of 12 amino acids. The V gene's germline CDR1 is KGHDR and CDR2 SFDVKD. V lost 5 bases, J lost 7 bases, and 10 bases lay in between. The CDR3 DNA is TGTGCCACCAGTGGGGGGCGAAGTGGCTACACCTTC. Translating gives CATSGGRSGYTF.

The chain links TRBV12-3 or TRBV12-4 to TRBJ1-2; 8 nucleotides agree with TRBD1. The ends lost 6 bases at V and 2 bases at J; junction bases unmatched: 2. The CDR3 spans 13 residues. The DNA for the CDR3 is TGTGCCAGCAGCCCAGGGGGCAACTATGGCTACACCTTC. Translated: CASSPGGNYGYTF.

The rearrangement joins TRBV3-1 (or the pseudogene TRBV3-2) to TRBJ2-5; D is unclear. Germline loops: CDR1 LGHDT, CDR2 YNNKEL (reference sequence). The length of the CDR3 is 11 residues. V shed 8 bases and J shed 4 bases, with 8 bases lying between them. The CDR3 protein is CASSVRETQYF. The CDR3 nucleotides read TGTGCCAGCTCGGTGAGAGAGACCCAGTACTTC.

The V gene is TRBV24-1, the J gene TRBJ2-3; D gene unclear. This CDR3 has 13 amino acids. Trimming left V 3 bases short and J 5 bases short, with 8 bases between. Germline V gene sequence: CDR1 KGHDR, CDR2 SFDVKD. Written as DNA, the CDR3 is TGTGCCACCAGTGATGCCTACGAAGATACGCAGTATTTT. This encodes CATSDAYEDTQYF.

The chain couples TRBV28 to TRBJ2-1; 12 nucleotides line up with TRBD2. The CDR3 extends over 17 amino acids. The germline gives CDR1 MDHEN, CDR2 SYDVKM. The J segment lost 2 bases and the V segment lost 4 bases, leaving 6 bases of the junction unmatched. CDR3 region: CASSSKLAGGTYNEQFF. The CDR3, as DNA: TGTGCCAGCAGTTCGAAACTAGCGGGGGGCACCTACAATGAGCAGTTCTTC.

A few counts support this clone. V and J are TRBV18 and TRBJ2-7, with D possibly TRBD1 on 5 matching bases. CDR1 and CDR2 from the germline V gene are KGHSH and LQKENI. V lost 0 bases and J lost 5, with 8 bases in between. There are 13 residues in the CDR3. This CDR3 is CASSPPQGDEQYF. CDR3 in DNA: TGTGCCAGCTCACCACCCCAGGGTGACGAGCAGTACTTC.

CDR3 region: CAITPGQGPDTQYF. The DNA for the CDR3 is TGTGCCATCACCCCGGGACAGGGCCCAGATACGCAGTATTTT. The chain links TRBV10-3 to TRBJ2-3; TRBD1 agrees at 9 bases. This CDR3 spans 14 amino acids. Germline V gene data show CDR1 as ENHRY and CDR2 as SYGVKD. V lost 7 bases to trimming and J lost 4 bases; unmatched junction nucleotides: 6.

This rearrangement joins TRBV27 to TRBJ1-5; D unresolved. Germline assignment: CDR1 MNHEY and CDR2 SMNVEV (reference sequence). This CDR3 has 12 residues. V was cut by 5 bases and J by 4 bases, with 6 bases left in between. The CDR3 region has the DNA TGTGCCAGCAGTCCCGGGAATCAGCCCCAGCATTTT. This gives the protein CASSPGNQPQHF.

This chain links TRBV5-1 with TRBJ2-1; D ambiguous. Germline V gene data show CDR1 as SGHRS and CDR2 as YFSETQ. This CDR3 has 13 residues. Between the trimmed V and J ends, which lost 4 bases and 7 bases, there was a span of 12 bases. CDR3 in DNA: TGCGCCAGCAGCACGGGTCCAGAGAATGAGCAGTTCTTC. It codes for CASSTGPENEQFF.

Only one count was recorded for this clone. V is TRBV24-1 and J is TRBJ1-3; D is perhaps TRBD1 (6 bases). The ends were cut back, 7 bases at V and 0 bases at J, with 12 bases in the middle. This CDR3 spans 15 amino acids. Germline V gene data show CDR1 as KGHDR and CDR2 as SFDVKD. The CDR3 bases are TGTGCCACCAGCCCTGGACAGACCTCTGGAAACACCATATATTTT. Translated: CATSPGQTSGNTIYF.